This TCR beta chain was obtained from a study of identifying expanded T cells in peripheral blood. Here immunoSEQ multiplex PCR was the method, and the copy in TCRdb shows in-frame clones only, minus some. Seen here are roughly 100,000 clones, 70% to 90% observed once, and the top ten hold approximately 14%. The CDR3 consists of 14 residues. Germline V lookup: CDR1 SGHRS, CDR2 YFSETQ. Trimming took 4 bases from V and 6 from J; bases not matched to a gene: 7. J is TRBJ2-3 and V is TRBV5-1; TRBD2 aligns across 8 bases. The sequencing input was blood. The source is a person aged 18 to 75 in good health. CDR3: CASSAAGAGDTQYF. DNA of the CDR3: TGCGCCAGCAGCGCAGCGGGAGCCGGTGATACGCAGTATTTT.